The sequence of this TCR beta chain was determined in a study of radiotherapy plus CTLA-4 blockade in lung cancer. Study information: Of all patients, about 17% responded objectively and approximately 31% showed disease control.

The study, taken as a whole, reports: Radiotherapy was combined with ipilimumab, and tumor-derived TCR clones then expanded in blood.

Clones were sequenced by immunoSEQ multiplex PCR, and TCRdb holds only the in-frame ones, with some missing. The repertoire includes some 100,000 clones, nearly 80% of them detected once, and 5% to 5.5% sits in the top ten. People whose metastatic non-small-cell lung cancer was chemo-refractory got focal radiation along with CTLA-4 blockade by ipilimumab. Comments on this clone: Its antigen is unidentified.

Trimming at V came to 2 bases and at J to 9 bases, leaving 12 bases not matched to a gene. CDR1 is SGHAT and CDR2 is FQNNGV in the germline V gene. The CDR3 has 16 residues. This sample comprised peripheral blood, obtained from a patient treated with radiotherapy plus ipilimumab. The V call is TRBV11-2, the J call TRBJ2-1; 8 bases are a match to TRBD2. The clonotype was recovered from a human donor with non-small cell lung cancer who had a partial response to radiotherapy plus ipilimumab. CDR3 nucleotide sequence: TGTGCCAGCAGCTTACGCGGGAGGAGTAATCGCGGTGAGCAGTTCTTC. Translation gives CASSLRGRSNRGEQFF.